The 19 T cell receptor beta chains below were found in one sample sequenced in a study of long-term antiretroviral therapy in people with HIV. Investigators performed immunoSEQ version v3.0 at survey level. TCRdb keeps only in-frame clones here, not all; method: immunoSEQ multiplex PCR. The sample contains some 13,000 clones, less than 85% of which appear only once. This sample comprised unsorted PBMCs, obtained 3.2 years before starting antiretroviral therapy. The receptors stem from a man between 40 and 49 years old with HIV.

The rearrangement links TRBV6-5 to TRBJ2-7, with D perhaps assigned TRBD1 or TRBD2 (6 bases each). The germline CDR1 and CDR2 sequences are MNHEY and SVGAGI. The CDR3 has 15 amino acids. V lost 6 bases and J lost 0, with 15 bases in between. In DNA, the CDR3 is TGTGCCAGCAGCCGGTGGGGGGCGGGCTCCTACGAGCAGTACTTC. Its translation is CASSRWGAGSYEQYF.

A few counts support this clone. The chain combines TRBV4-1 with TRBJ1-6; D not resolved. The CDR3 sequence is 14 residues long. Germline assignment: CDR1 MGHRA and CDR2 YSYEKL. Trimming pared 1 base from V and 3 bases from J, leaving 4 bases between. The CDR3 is CASSQGSYNSPLHF. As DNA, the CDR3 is TGCGCCAGCAGCCAAGGCAGCTATAATTCACCCCTCCACTTT.

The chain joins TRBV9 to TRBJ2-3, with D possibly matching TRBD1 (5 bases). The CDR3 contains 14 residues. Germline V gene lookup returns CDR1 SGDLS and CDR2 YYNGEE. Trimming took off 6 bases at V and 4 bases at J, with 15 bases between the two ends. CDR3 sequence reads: CASTKGWEPDTQYF. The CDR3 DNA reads TGTGCCAGCACTAAGGGGTGGGAACCAGATACGCAGTATTTT.

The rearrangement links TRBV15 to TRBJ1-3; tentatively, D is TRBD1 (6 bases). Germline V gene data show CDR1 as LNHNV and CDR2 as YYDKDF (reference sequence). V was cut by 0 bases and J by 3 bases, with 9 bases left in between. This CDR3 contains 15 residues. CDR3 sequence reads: CATSRDRGDGNTIYF. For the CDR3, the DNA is TGTGCCACCAGCAGAGATAGGGGGGATGGAAACACCATATATTTT.

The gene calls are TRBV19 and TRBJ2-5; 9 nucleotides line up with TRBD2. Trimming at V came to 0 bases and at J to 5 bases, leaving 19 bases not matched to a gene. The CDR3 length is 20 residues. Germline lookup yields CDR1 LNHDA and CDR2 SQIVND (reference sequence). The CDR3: CASSIDSVGGRAGGGETQYF. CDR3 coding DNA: TGTGCCAGTAGTATAGATTCGGTTGGTGGTCGAGCGGGGGGCGGGGAGACCCAGTACTTC.

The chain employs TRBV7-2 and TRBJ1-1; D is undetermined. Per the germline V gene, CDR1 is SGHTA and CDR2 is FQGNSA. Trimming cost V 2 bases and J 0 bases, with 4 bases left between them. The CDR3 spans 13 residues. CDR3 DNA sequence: TGTGCCAGCAGCTTATCCCTGAACACTGAAGCTTTCTTT. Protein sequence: CASSLSLNTEAFF.

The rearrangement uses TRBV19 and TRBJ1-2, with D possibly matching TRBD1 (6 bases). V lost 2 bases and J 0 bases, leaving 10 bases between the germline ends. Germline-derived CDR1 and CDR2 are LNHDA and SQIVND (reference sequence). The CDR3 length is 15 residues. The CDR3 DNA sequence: TGTGCCAGTAGTATAATGACAGGTTCTAACTATGGCTACACCTTC. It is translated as CASSIMTGSNYGYTF.

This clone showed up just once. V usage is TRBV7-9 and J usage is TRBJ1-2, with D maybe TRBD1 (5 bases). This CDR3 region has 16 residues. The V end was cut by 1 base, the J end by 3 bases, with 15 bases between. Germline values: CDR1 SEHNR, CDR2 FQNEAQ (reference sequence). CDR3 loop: CASSLGAGLSDYGYTF. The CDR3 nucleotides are TGTGCCAGCAGCTTAGGGGCGGGACTGTCCGACTATGGCTACACCTTC. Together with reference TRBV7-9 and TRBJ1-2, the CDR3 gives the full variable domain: DTGVSQNPRHKITKRGQNVTFRCDPISEHNRLYWYRQTLGQGPEFLTYFQNEAQLEKSRLLSDRFSAERPKGSFSTLEIQRTEQGDSAMYLCASSLGAGLSDYGYTFGSGTRLTVV.

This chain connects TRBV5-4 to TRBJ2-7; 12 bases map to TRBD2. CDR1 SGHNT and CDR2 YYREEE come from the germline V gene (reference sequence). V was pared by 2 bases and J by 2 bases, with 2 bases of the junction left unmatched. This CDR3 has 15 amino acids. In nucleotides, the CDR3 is TGTGCCAGCAGCTTCAGGACTAGCGGGGCCTACGAGCAGTACTTC. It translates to CASSFRTSGAYEQYF.

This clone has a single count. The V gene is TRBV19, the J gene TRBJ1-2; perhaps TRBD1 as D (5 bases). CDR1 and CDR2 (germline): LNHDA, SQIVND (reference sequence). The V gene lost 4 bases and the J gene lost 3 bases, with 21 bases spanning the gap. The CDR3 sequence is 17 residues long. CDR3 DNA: TGTGCCAGTAGTAATGATAGGAGGGGAGGGGAGCACTATGGCTACACCTTC. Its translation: CASSNDRRGGEHYGYTF.

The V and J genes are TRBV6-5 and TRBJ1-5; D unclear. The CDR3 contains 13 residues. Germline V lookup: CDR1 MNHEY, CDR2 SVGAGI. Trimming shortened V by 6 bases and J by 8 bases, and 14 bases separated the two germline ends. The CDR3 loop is CASSRPPGEPQHF. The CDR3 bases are TGTGCCAGCAGCCGACCCCCTGGGGAGCCCCAGCATTTT.

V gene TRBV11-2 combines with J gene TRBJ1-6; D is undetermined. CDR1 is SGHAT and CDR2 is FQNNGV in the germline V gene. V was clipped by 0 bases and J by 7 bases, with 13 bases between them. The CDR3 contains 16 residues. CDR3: CASSLDRAGVNSPLHF. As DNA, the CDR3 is TGTGCCAGCAGCTTAGATCGGGCAGGAGTAAATTCACCCCTCCACTTT.

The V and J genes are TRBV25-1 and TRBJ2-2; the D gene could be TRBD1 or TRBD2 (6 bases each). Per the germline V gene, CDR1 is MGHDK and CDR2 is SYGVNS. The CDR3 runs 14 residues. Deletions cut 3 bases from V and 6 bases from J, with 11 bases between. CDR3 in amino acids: CASSDGGLAGELFF. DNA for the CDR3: TGTGCCAGCAGTGATGGGGGGCTGGCCGGGGAGCTGTTTTTT.

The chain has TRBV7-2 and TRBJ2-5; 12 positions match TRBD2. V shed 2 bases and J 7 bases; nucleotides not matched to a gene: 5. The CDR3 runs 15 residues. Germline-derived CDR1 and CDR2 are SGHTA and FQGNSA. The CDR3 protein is CASSLTSGGYGTQYF. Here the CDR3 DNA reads TGTGCCAGCAGCTTAACTAGCGGGGGGTATGGGACCCAGTACTTC. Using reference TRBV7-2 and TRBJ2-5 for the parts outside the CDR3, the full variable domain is GAGVSQSPSNKVTEKGKDVELRCDPISGHTALYWYRQSLGQGLEFLIYFQGNSAPDKSGLPSDRFSAERTGGSVSTLTIQRTQQEDSAVYLCASSLTSGGYGTQYFGPGTRLLVL.

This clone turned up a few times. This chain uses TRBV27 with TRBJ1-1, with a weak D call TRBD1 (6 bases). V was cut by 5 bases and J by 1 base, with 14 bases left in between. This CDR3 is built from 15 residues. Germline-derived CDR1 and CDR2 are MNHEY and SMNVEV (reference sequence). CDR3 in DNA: TGTGCCAGCAGTAGCCCCCTGGGGGCGAACACTGAAGCTTTCTTT. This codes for CASSSPLGANTEAFF.

The CDR3 DNA reads as TGTGCCAGCAGTGAATCGACAGGGGGCCGCTACGAGCAGTACTTC. This codes for CASSESTGGRYEQYF. The chain has TRBV25-1 and TRBJ2-7; 10 nucleotides agree with TRBD1. The CDR3 is 15 residues long. Looked up from germline, CDR1 is MGHDK and CDR2 is SYGVNS. Trimming cost V 1 base and J 3 bases; bases outside gene matches: 3.

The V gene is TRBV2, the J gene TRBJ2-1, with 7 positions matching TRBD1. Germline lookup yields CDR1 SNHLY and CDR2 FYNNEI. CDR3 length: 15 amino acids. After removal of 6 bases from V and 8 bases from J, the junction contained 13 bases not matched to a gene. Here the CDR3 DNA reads TGTGCCAGCAGCTACGGACAGGCCTCGGGCTATGAGCAGTTCTTC. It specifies CASSYGQASGYEQFF.

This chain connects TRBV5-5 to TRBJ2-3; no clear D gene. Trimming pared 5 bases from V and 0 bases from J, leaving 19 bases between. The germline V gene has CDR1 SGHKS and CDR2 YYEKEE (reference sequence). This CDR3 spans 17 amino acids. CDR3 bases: TGTGCCAGCAGTTCTCGTTCTGAATCCGCAAGCACAGATACGCAGTATTTT. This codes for CASSSRSESASTDTQYF. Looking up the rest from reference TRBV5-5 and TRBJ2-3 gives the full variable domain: DAGVTQSPTHLIKTRGQQVTLRCSPISGHKSVSWYQQVLGQGPQFIFQYYEKEERGRGNFPDRFSARQFPNYSSELNVNALLLGDSALYLCASSSRSESASTDTQYFGPGTRLTVL.

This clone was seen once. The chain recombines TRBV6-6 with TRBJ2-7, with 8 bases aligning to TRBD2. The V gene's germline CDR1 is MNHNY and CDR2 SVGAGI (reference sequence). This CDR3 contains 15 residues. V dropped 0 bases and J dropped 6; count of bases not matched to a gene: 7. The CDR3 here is CASSYSSGGSSEQYF. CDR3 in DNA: TGTGCCAGCAGTTACTCGAGCGGGGGCTCTAGCGAGCAGTACTTC.